Each of the 4 T cell receptor beta chains below was sequenced from the same sample in a study of naive and memory T cell subsets. Two oligonucleotides, mixed equimolar, formed the beta constant-region primer covering TRBC1 and TRBC2. The ligated cDNA underwent four PCR rounds using SP2 and nested alpha and beta constant-region primers. TCRdb independently ran MiXCR on the UMI-ligation and nested PCR reads; one entry per CDR3 protein. The table records just over 80,000 distinct CDR3 sequences, about 8.2% of them present only once. Sequenced input: naive CD8+ T cells from blood. These receptors all stem from a human donor in good health.

This clonotype has a count of ten or more. The chain has TRBV11-2 and TRBJ2-5; 13 nucleotides align to TRBD2. V shed 7 bases, J shed 5 bases, and the junction held 7 bases outside the gene matches. The CDR3 consists of 15 residues. Germline V gene sequence: CDR1 SGHAT, CDR2 FQNNGV. CDR3 loop: CASTRTSGRLETQYF. CDR3 nucleotides: TGTGCCAGCACCCGGACTAGCGGGAGATTGGAGACCCAGTACTTC. The whole variable domain, remainder taken from reference TRBV11-2 and TRBJ2-5, is EAGVAQSPRYKIIEKRQSVAFWCNPISGHATLYWYQQILGQGPKLLIQFQNNGVVDDSQLPKDRFSAERLKGVDSTLKIQPAKLEDSAVYLCASTRTSGRLETQYFGPGTRLLVL.

This clonotype was recorded at least ten times. V is TRBV20-1 and J is TRBJ2-7; the match to TRBD2 covers 10 bases. V was clipped by 5 bases and J by 0 bases; unmatched bases: 7. The germline gives CDR1 DFQATT, CDR2 SNEGSKA (reference sequence). The CDR3 is 15 amino acids. This CDR3 is CSAAILAGDSYEQYF. The CDR3 DNA reads as TGCAGTGCTGCCATCCTAGCGGGGGACTCCTACGAGCAGTACTTC.

The chain joins TRBV15 to TRBJ2-3; D gene ambiguous. This CDR3 has 12 residues. The germline V and J ends were trimmed by 0 bases and 6 bases, with 4 bases remaining between them. CDR1 and CDR2 (germline): LNHNV, YYDKDF (reference sequence). DNA of the CDR3: TGTGCCACCAGCAGAGATTTTGATACGCAGTATTTT. It specifies CATSRDFDTQYF.

The sample holds many counts of this clonotype. This sequence joins TRBV28 and TRBJ2-7; the match to TRBD1 covers 7 bases. CDR3 length: 13 amino acids. The junction had 8 bases not matched to a gene; V was cut back by 7 bases and J by 5 bases. Germline assignment: CDR1 MDHEN and CDR2 SYDVKM. CDR3 nucleotides: TGTGCCAGCAAAACGACAGGGTACGACGAGCAGTACTTC. It codes for CASKTTGYDEQYF.